The 8 T cell receptor beta chains below all came from one sample that was sequenced in a study of CD8+CD57+ T cells in acquired aplastic anemia. The study profiled TCR beta VDJ and CDR3 using genomic DNA as template. TCRdb ran MiXCR on the reads and lists one entry per CDR3 protein. The sample carries hundreds of thousands of distinct CDR3 sequences, approximately 45% recorded once. The sequenced patients had an expansion of CD8+CD57+ cells seen by flow cytometry. The material sequenced was sorted CD4+, CD8+, or CD8+CD57+ T cells (not recorded which) from PBMCs. These receptors were collected from a human donor with aplastic anemia.

The genes are TRBV7-9 and TRBJ1-1; D remains ambiguous. With 5 bases removed from V and 7 bases from J, the gap between germline ends came to 20 bases. The V gene's germline CDR1 is SEHNR and CDR2 FQNEAQ (reference sequence). This CDR3 is 15 amino acids long. CDR3 sequence: CASSQDRTPGNEAFF. In DNA form, the CDR3 reads TGTGCCAGCAGCCAAGATAGGACTCCGGGGAATGAAGCTTTCTTT.

This clonotype was observed many times. The chain couples TRBV10-3 to TRBJ2-7; the D is unclear. CDR1 and CDR2 (germline): ENHRY, SYGVKD. The CDR3 sequence is 14 residues long. Trimming took 0 bases from V and 2 from J, leaving 8 bases between them. CDR3 sequence (DNA): TGTGCCATCAGTGAGTCAGGGTTCCCCTACGAGCAGTACTTC. Its translation is CAISESGFPYEQYF.

This clonotype was seen repeatedly, ten times or more. This chain connects TRBV5-1 to TRBJ2-1; TRBD2 matches 10 bases. CDR3 length equals 17 residues. Germline trimming cut 2 bases from V and 8 bases from J; bases unmatched to any gene: 13. CDR1 SGHRS and CDR2 YFSETQ come from the germline V gene. In nucleotides, the CDR3 is TGCGCCAGCAGCTTAGGGCCCAATAGCGGGGGGCACGATGAGCAGTTCTTC. Translating it yields CASSLGPNSGGHDEQFF. The complete variable domain, with remaining parts taken from reference TRBV5-1 and TRBJ2-1, reads KAGVTQTPRYLIKTRGQQVTLSCSPISGHRSVSWYQQTPGQGLQFLFEYFSETQRNKGNFPGRFSGRQFSNSRSEMNVSTLELGDSALYLCASSLGPNSGGHDEQFFGPGTRLTVL.

Concerning this clonotype: Since the CDR3 does not end with the conserved phenylalanine or tryptophan, this likely comes from a read error. The gene calls are TRBV14 and TRBJ2-5; D is undetermined. The V gene's germline CDR1 is SGHDN and CDR2 FVKESK. This CDR3 is 12 amino acids long. The V end was cut by 0 bases, the J end by 11 bases, with 10 bases between. The CDR3 spells CASSQEGNEQYV. The DNA of the CDR3 is TGTGCCAGCAGCCAAGAAGGGAATGAGCAGTACGTC.

This clonotype was detected only once. The J gene is TRBJ2-2, the V gene TRBV10-3; TRBD2 aligns across 13 bases. V shed 10 bases, J shed 3 bases, and the junction held 8 bases outside the gene matches. Germline V gene data show CDR1 as ENHRY and CDR2 as SYGVKD. The CDR3 has 16 amino acids. The CDR3 nucleotides read TGTGCCAGCACCCTAGGACTAGCGGGGGACACCGGGGAGCTGTTTTTT. As protein: CASTLGLAGDTGELFF.

As regards this clonotype: This may come from a read error, since a much larger clone is one base off. The gene calls are TRBV5-5 and TRBJ1-5; D remains unclear. This CDR3 spans 16 amino acids. CDR1 and CDR2 (germline): SGHKS, YYEKEE (reference sequence). The CDR3 spells CAGSEEKVTINQPQHF. The CDR3 DNA sequence: TGTGCCGGCAGCGAGGAGAAAGTTACCATCAATCAGCCCCAGCATTTT.

The chain couples TRBV7-2 to TRBJ2-1; TRBD1 is a possible D gene (6 bases). The CDR3 length is 15 residues. Trimming took 1 base from V and 10 from J, leaving 17 bases between them. Looked up from germline, CDR1 is SGHTA and CDR2 is FQGNSA. Here the CDR3 reads CASSLELPGDDEQFF. Written as DNA, the CDR3 is TGTGCCAGCAGCTTAGAGTTGCCAGGGGACGACGAGCAGTTCTTC.

This clonotype was seen many times. The genes are TRBV7-9 and TRBJ2-4; 9 bases are a match to TRBD2. CDR1 is SEHNR, CDR2 FQNEAQ, per germline (reference sequence). The ends lost 5 bases at V and 7 bases at J; junction bases unmatched: 6. The CDR3 loop spans 14 amino acids. The CDR3 DNA follows: TGTGCCAGCAGCATACCGGGACTAGCTAACATTCAGTACTTC. This codes for CASSIPGLANIQYF. Using reference TRBV7-9 and TRBJ2-4 for the parts outside the CDR3, the full variable domain is DTGVSQNPRHKITKRGQNVTFRCDPISEHNRLYWYRQTLGQGPEFLTYFQNEAQLEKSRLLSDRFSAERPKGSFSTLEIQRTEQGDSAMYLCASSIPGLANIQYFGAGTRLSVL.